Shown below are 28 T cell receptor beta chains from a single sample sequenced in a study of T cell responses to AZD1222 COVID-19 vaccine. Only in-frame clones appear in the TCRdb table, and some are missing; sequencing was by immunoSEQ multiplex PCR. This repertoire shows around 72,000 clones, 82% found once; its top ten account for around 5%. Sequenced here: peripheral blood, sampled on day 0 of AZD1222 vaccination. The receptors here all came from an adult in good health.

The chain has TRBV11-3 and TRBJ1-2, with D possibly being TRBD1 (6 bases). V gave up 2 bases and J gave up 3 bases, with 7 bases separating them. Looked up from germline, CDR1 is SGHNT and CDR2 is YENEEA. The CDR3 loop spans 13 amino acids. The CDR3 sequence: CASSLRGYYGYTF. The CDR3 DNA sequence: TGTGCCAGCAGCTTAAGGGGGTACTATGGCTACACCTTC.

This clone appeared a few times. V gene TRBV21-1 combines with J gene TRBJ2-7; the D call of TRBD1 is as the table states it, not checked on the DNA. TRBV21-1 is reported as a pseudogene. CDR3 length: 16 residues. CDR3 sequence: CASTKGRTAGNYEQYF. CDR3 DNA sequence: TGTGCCAGCACCAAAGGACGGACAGCAGGGAACTACGAGCAGTACTTC.

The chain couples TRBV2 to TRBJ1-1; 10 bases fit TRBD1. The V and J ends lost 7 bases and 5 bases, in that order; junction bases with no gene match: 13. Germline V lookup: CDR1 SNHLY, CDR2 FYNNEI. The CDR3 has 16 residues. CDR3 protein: CASITDDRGRRTEAFF. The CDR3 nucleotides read TGTGCCAGCATCACAGATGACAGGGGGCGCAGGACTGAAGCTTTCTTT.

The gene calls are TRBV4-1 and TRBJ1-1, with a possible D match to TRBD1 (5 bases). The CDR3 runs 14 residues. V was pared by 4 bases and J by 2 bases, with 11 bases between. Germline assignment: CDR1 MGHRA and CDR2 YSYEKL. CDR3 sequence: CASSPHQGNTEAFF. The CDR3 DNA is TGCGCCAGCAGCCCACATCAGGGTAACACTGAAGCTTTCTTT.

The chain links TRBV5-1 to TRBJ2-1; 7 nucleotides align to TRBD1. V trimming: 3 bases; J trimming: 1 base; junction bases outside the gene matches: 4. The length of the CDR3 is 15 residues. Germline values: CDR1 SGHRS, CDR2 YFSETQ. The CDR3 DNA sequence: TGCGCCAGCAGCTCCACAGGGGAATCCTACAATGAGCAGTTCTTC. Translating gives CASSSTGESYNEQFF.

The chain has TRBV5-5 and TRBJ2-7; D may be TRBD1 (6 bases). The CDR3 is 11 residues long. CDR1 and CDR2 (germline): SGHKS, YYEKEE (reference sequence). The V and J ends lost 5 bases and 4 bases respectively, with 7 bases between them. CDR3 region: CASSTGYEQYF. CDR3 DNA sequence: TGTGCCAGCAGTACAGGGTACGAGCAGTACTTC.

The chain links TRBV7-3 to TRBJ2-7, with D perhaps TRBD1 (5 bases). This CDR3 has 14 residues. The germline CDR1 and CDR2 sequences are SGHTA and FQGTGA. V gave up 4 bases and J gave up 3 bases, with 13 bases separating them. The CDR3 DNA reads TGTGCCAGCAGCTCAACTGGGGCCGGCTACGAGCAGTACTTC. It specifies CASSSTGAGYEQYF.

The CDR3 sequence: CSARKMAEAFF. In DNA, the CDR3 is TGCAGTGCTAGAAAGATGGCTGAAGCTTTCTTT. V usage is TRBV20-1 and J usage is TRBJ1-1, with D unclear. This CDR3 has 11 residues. The V and J ends lost 2 bases and 6 bases respectively, with 7 bases between them. Germline V gene lookup returns CDR1 DFQATT and CDR2 SNEGSKA (reference sequence).

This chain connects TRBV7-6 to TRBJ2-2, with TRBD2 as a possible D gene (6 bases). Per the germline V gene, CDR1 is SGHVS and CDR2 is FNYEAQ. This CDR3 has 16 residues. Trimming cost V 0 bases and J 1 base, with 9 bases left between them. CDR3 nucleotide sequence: TGTGCCAGCAGCTTAGCTGTGGGGGGGAACACCGGGGAGCTGTTTTTT. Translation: CASSLAVGGNTGELFF.

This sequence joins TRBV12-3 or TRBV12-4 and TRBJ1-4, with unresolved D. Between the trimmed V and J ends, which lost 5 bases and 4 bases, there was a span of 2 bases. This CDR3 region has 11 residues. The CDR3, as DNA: TGTGCCAGCAGTAATAATGAAAAACTGTTTTTT. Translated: CASSNNEKLFF.

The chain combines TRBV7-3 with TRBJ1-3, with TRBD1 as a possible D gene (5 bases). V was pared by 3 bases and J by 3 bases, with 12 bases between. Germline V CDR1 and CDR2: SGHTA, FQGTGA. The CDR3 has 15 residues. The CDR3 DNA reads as TGTGCCAGCAGCTTCCCCGGCAGGGTTGGAAACACCATATATTTT. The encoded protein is CASSFPGRVGNTIYF.

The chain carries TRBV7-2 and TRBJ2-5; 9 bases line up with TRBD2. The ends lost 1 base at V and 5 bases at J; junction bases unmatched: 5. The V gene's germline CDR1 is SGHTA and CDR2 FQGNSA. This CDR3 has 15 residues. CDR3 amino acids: CASSLVGGGAETQYF. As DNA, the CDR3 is TGTGCCAGCAGCTTAGTGGGCGGGGGGGCTGAGACCCAGTACTTC.

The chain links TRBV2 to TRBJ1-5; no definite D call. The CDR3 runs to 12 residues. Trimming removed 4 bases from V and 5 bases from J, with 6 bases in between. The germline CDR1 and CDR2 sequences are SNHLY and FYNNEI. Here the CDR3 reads CASSVLYQPQHF. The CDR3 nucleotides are TGTGCCAGCAGTGTCCTTTATCAGCCCCAGCATTTT. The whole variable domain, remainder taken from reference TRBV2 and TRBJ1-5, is EPEVTQTPSHQVTQMGQEVILRCVPISNHLYFYWYRQILGQKVEFLVSFYNNEISEKSEIFDDQFSVERPDGSNFTLKIRSTKLEDSAMYFCASSVLYQPQHFGDGTRLSIL.

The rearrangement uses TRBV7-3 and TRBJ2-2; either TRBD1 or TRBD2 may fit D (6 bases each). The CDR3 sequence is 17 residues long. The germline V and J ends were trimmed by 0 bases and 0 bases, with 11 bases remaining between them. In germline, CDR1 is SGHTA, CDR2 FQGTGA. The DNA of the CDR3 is TGTGCCAGCAGCTTAACACTCGGGGGCCCGAACACCGGGGAGCTGTTTTTT. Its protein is CASSLTLGGPNTGELFF.

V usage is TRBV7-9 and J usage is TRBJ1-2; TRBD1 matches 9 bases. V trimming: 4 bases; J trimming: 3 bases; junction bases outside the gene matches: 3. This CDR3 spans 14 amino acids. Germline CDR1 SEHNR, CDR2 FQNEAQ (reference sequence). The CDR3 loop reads CASSSDRGDYGYTF. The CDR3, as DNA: TGTGCCAGCAGCTCGGACAGGGGAGACTATGGCTACACCTTC.

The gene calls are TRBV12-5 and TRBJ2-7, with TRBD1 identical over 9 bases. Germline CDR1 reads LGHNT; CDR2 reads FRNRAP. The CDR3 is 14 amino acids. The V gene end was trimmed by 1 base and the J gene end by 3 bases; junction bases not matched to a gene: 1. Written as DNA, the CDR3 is TGTGCTAGTGGTTTGGCGACAGGGGGCTACGAGCAGTACTTC. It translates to CASGLATGGYEQYF.

CDR3 coding DNA: TGTGCCAGCAGTCTGAGGGGGGGGGAAAAACTGTTTTTT. Translation gives CASSLRGGEKLFF. The J gene is TRBJ1-4, the V gene TRBV11-2; D possibly corresponds to TRBD1 (6 bases). The CDR3 sequence is 13 residues long. Per the germline V gene, CDR1 is SGHAT and CDR2 is FQNNGV. Trimming left V 6 bases short and J 8 bases short, with 13 bases between.

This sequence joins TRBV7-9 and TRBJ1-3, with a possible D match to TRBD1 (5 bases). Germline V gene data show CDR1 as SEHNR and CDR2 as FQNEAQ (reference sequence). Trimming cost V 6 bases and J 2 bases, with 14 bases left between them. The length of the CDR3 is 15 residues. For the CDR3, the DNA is TGTGCCAGCAGACGAGATGGGGGGACTGGAAACACCATATATTTT. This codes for CASRRDGGTGNTIYF.

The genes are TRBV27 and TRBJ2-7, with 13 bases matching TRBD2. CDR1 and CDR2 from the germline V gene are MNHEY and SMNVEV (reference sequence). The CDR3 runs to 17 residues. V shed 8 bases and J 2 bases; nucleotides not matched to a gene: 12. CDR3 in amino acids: CASHLGLAGASTYEQYF. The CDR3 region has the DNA TGTGCCAGCCATCTTGGACTAGCGGGGGCCTCGACCTACGAGCAGTACTTC.

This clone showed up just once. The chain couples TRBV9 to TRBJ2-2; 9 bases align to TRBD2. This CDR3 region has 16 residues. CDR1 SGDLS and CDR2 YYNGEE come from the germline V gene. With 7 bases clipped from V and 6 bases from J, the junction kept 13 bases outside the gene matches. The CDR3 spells CASSTDAGGPAGELFF. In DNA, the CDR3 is TGTGCCAGCTCGACCGACGCGGGGGGGCCGGCCGGGGAGCTGTTTTTT.

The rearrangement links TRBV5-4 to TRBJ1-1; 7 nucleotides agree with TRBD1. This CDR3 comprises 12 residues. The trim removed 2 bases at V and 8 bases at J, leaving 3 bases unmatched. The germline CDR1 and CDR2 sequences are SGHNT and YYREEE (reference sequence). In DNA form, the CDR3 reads TGTGCCAGCAGCTTCGGGACAGAGGAAGCTTTCTTT. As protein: CASSFGTEEAFF.

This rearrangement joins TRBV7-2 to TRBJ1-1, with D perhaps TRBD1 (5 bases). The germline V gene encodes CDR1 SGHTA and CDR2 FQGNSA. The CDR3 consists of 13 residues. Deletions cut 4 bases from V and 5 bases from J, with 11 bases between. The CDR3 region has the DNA TGTGCCAGCAGCTACCGGACACAAACTGAAGCTTTCTTT. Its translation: CASSYRTQTEAFF. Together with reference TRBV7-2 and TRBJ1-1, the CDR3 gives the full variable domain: GAGVSQSPSNKVTEKGKDVELRCDPISGHTALYWYRQSLGQGLEFLIYFQGNSAPDKSGLPSDRFSAERTGGSVSTLTIQRTQQEDSAVYLCASSYRTQTEAFFGQGTRLTVV.

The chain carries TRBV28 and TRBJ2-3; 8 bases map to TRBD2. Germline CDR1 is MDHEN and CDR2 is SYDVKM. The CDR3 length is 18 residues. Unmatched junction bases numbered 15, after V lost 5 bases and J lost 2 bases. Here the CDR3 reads CASSPSQGLGSHTDTQYF. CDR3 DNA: TGTGCCAGCAGTCCCTCCCAGGGACTAGGGTCACACACAGATACGCAGTATTTT.

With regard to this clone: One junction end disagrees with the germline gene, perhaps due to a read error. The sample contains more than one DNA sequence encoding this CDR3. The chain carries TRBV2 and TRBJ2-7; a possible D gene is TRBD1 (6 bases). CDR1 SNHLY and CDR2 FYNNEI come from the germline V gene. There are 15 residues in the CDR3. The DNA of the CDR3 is TGTGCCAGCAGTGGGACAGCCGATCTACTGGACGAGCAGTATTTC. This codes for CASSGTADLLDEQYF.

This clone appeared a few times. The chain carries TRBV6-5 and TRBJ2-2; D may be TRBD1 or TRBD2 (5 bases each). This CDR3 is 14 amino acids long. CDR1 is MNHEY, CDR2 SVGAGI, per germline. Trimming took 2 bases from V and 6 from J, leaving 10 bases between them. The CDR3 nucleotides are TGTGCCAGCAGTTACCGAGGGACCCCCGGGGAGCTGTTTTTT. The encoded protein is CASSYRGTPGELFF.

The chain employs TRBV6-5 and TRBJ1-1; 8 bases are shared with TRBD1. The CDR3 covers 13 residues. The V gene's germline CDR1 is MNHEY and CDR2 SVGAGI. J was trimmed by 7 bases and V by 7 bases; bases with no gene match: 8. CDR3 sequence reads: CASTRQGMIEAFF. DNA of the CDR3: TGTGCCAGCACTAGACAGGGGATGATTGAAGCTTTCTTT.

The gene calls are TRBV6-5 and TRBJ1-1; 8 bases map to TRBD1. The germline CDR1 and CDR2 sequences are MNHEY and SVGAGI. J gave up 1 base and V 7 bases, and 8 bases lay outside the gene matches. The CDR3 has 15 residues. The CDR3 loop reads CASKGLDRGNTEAFF. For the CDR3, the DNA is TGTGCCAGCAAGGGATTAGACAGGGGGAACACTGAAGCTTTCTTT.

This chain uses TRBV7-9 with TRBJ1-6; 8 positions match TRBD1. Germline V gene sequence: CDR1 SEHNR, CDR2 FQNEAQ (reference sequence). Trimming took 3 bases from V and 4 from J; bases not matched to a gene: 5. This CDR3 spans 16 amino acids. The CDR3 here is CASSFYRDRYNSPLHF. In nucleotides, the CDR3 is TGTGCCAGCAGCTTCTACCGGGACAGGTATAATTCACCCCTCCACTTT.